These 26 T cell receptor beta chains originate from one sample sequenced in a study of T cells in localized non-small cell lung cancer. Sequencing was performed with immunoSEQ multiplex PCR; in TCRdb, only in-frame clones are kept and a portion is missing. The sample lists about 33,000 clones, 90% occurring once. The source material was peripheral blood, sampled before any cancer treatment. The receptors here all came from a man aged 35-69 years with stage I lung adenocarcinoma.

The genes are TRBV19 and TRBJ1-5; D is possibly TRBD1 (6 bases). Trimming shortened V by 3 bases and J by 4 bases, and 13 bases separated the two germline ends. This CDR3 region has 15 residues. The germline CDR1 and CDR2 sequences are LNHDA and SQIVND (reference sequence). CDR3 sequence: CASSMRGGPNQPQHF. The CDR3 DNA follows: TGTGCCAGTAGTATGAGGGGGGGCCCGAATCAGCCCCAGCATTTT.

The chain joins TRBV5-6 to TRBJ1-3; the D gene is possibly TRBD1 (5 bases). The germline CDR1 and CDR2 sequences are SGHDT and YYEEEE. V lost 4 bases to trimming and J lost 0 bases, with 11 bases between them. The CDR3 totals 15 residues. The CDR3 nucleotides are TGTGCCAGCAGCCGGGGACGGAGCTCTGGAAACACCATATATTTT. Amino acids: CASSRGRSSGNTIYF.

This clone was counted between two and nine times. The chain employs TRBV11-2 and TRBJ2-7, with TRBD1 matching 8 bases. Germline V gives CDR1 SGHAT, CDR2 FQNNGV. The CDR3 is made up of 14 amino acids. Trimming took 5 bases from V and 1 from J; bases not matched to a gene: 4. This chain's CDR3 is CASSPDRVSYEQYF. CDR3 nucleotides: TGTGCCAGCAGCCCGGACAGGGTTTCCTACGAGCAGTACTTC.

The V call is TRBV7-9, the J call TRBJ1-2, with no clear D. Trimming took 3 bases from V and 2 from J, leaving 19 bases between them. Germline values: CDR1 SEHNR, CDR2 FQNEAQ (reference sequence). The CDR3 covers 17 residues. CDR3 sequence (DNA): TGTGCCAGCAGCTTGTCGGTCGGGCCAGGAAGGAACTATGGCTACACCTTC. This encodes CASSLSVGPGRNYGYTF.

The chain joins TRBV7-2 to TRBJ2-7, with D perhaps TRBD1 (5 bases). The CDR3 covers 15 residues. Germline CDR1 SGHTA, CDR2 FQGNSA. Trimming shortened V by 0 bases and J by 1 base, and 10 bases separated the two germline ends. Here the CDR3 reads CASSLAGPGSYEQYF. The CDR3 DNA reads TGTGCCAGCAGCTTAGCGGGGCCGGGTTCCTACGAGCAGTACTTC.

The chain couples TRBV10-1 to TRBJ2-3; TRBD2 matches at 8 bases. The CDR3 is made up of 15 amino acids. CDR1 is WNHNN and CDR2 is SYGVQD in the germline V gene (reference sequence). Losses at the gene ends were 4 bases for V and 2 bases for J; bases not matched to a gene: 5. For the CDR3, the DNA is TGCGCCAGCAGTGCCAGCGGGGGATACACAGATACGCAGTATTTT. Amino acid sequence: CASSASGGYTDTQYF.

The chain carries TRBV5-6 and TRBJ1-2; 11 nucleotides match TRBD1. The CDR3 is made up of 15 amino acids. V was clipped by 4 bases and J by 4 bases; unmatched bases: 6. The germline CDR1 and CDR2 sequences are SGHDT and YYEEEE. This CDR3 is CASSPEDRGPYGYTF. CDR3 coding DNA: TGTGCCAGCAGCCCGGAGGACAGGGGGCCCTATGGCTACACCTTC.

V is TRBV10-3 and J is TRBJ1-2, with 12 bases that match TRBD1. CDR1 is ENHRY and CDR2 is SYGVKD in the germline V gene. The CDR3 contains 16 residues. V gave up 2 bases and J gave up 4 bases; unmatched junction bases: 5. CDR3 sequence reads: CAISEPGTGGSYGYTF. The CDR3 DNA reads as TGTGCCATCAGTGAGCCTGGGACAGGGGGCAGCTATGGCTACACCTTC.

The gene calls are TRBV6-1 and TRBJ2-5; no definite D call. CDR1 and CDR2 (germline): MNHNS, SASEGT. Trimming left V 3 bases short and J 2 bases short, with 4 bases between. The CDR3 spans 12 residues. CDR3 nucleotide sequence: TGTGCCAGCAGTGAGTTTCAAGAGACCCAGTACTTC. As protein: CASSEFQETQYF.

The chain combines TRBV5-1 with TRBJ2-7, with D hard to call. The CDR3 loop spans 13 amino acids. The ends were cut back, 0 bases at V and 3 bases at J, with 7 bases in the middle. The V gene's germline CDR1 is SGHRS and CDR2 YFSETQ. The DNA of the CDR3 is TGCGCCAGCAGCTTGGGGCGCAGCTACGAGCAGTACTTC. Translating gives CASSLGRSYEQYF.

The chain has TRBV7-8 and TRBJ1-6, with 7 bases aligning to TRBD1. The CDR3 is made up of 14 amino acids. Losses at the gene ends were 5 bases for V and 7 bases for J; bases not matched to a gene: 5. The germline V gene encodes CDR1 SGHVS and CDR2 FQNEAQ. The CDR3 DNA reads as TGTGCCAGCAGCCGAACAGGGGACAATTCACCCCTCCACTTT. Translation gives CASSRTGDNSPLHF. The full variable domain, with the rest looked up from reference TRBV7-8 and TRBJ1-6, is GAGVSQSPRYKVAKRGQDVALRCDPISGHVSLFWYQQALGQGPEFLTYFQNEAQLDKSGLPSDRFFAERPEGSVSTLKIQRTQQEDSAVYLCASSRTGDNSPLHFGNGTRLTVT.

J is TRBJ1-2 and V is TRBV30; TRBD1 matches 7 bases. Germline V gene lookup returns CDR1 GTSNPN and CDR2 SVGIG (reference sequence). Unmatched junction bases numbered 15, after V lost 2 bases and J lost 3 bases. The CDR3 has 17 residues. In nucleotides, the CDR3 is TGTGCCTGGAGTAACAGGAACAGGGGAATATTTGACTATGGCTACACCTTC. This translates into CAWSNRNRGIFDYGYTF.

CDR3 DNA: TGTGCCAGCAGTGGACAGCGGTTCGGAACCTACGAGCAGTACTTC. It yields the protein CASSGQRFGTYEQYF. V is TRBV2 and J is TRBJ2-7; perhaps D is TRBD1 or TRBD2 (5 bases each). V lost 4 bases and J lost 2, with 15 bases in between. The V gene's germline CDR1 is SNHLY and CDR2 FYNNEI. This CDR3 comprises 15 residues.

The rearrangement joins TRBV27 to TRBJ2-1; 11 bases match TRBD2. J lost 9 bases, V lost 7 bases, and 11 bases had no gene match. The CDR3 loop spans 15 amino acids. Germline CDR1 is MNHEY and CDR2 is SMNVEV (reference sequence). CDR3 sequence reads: CASTLLAGGFGEQFF. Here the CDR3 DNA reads TGTGCCAGCACCCTGCTAGCGGGGGGTTTCGGTGAGCAGTTCTTC.

The CDR3, as DNA: TGCGCCAGCAGCCTGACTCCTCGGGGGTCCCCAGATACGCAGTATTTT. Protein: CASSLTPRGSPDTQYF. The gene calls are TRBV5-1 and TRBJ2-3; tentatively, D is TRBD2 (6 bases). Germline CDR1 SGHRS, CDR2 YFSETQ. V was shortened by 4 bases and J by 4 bases, with 19 bases between the two germline ends. The length of the CDR3 is 16 residues. The full variable domain, completed using reference TRBV5-1 and TRBJ2-3, is KAGVTQTPRYLIKTRGQQVTLSCSPISGHRSVSWYQQTPGQGLQFLFEYFSETQRNKGNFPGRFSGRQFSNSRSEMNVSTLELGDSALYLCASSLTPRGSPDTQYFGPGTRLTVL.

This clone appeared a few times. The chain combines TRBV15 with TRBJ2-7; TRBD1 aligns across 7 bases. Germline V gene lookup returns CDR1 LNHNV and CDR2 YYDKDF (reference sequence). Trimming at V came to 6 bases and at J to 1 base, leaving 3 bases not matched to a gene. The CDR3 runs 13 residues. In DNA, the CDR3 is TGTGCCACCAGGACGGACAGGTCCTACGAGCAGTACTTC. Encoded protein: CATRTDRSYEQYF.

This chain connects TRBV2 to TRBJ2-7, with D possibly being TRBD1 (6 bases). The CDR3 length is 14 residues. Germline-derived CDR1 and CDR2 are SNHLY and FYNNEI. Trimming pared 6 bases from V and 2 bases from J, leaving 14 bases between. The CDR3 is CASSRAGTTYEQYF. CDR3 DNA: TGTGCCAGCAGCCGAGCCGGGACAACCTACGAGCAGTACTTC. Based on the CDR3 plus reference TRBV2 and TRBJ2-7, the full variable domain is EPEVTQTPSHQVTQMGQEVILRCVPISNHLYFYWYRQILGQKVEFLVSFYNNEISEKSEIFDDQFSVERPDGSNFTLKIRSTKLEDSAMYFCASSRAGTTYEQYFGPGTRLTVT.

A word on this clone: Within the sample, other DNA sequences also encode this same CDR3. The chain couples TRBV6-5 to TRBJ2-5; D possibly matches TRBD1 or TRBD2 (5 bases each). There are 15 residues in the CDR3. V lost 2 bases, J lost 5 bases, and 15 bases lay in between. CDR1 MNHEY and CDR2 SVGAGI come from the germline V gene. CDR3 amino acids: CASSYKRGVQETQYF. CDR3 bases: TGTGCCAGCAGTTACAAGAGGGGAGTGCAGGAGACCCAGTACTTC.

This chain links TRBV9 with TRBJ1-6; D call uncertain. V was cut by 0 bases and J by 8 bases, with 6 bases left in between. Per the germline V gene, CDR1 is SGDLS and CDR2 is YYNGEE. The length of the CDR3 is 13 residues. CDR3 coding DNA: TGTGCCAGCAGCGTAGATCAGGATTCACCCCTCCACTTT. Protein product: CASSVDQDSPLHF.

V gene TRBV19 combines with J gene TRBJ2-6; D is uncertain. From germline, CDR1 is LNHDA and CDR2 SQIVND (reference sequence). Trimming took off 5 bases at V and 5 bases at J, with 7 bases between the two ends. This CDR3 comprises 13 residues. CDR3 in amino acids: CASSASRANVLTF. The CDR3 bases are TGTGCCAGTAGTGCGTCCCGGGCCAACGTCCTGACTTTC.

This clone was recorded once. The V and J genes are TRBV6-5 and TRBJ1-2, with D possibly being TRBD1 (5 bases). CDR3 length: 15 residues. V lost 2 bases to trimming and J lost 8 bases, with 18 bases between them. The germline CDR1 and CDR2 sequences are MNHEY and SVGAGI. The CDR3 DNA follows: TGTGCCAGCAGTTACCGCCCTCTAGGGGAAGGGGGCTACACCTTC. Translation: CASSYRPLGEGGYTF.

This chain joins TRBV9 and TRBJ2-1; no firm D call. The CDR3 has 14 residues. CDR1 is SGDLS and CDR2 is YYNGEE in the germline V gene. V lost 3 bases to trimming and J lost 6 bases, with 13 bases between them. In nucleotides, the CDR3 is TGTGCCAGCAGCGCAAACTTACCGCCCAATGAGCAGTTCTTC. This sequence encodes CASSANLPPNEQFF. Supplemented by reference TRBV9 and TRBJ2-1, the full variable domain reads DSGVTQTPKHLITATGQRVTLRCSPRSGDLSVYWYQQSLDQGLQFLIQYYNGEERAKGNILERFSAQQFPDLHSELNLSSLELGDSALYFCASSANLPPNEQFFGPGTRLTVL.

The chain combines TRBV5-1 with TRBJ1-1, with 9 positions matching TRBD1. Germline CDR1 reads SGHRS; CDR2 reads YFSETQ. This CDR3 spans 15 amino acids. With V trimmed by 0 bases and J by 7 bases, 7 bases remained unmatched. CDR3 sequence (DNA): TGCGCCAGCAGCTTGGATGGCAGACAGGGGGATGAAGCTTTCTTT. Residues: CASSLDGRQGDEAFF.

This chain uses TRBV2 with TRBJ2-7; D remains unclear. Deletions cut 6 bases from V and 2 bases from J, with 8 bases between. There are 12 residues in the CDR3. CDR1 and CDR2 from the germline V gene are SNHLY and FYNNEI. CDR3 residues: CASSPAAYEQYF. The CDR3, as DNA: TGTGCCAGCAGCCCAGCCGCCTACGAGCAGTACTTC.

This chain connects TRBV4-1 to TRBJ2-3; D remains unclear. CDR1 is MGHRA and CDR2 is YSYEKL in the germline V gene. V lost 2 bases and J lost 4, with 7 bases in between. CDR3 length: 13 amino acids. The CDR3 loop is CASSQYRSDTQYF. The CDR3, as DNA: TGCGCCAGCAGCCAATATAGGTCAGATACGCAGTATTTT.

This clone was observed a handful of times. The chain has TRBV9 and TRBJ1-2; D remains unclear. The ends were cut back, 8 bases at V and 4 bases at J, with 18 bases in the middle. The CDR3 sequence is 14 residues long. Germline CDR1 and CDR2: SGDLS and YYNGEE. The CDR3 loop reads CASDRPPGSYGYTF. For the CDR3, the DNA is TGTGCCAGTGATCGACCCCCGGGCAGCTATGGCTACACCTTC.